The rows below give T cell receptor beta chains drawn from one sample of a study of OX40 agonist ivuxolimab in advanced cancers. The method was immunoSEQ multiplex PCR; TCRdb's version includes in-frame clones alone and lacks a portion of them. Of over 80,000 clones listed, roughly nine tenths are singletons. This material consisted of CD4+ or CD8+ T cells sorted from blood, taken in a trial of the OX40 agonist ivuxolimab. These receptors were taken from an adult with an advanced solid tumor such as melanoma, head and neck, liver or kidney cancer. The CDR3 runs from the conserved cysteine through the conserved F or W. The D gene is left open where the match is weak. Expanded clones get a size class; other rows say once, few or many, or leave the size out.

j_gene | abundance | d_gene | v_gene | CDR3aa | CDR3nt
TRBJ2-1 | . | . | TRBV18 | CASSPGLPTYNEQFF | TGTGCCAGCTCCCCGGGGCTTCCAACTTACAATGAGCAGTTCTTC
TRBJ1-2 | once | TRBD1 | TRBV6-1 | CASSERSNPRGLVGYTF | TGTGCCAGCAGTGAGCGCAGCAACCCCAGGGGGCTGGTTGGCTACACCTTC
TRBJ1-2 | . | . | TRBV7-2 | CASSPSGLTVQYGYTF | TGTGCCAGCAGCCCTTCGGGCCTGACCGTGCAGTATGGCTACACCTTC
TRBJ1-1 | few | . | TRBV7-9 | CASSFGADTEAFF | TGTGCCAGCAGCTTCGGGGCAGACACTGAAGCTTTCTTT
TRBJ2-2 | . | . | TRBV6-1 | CASRGRGLNTGELFF | TGTGCCAGCAGGGGCAGGGGTTTGAACACCGGGGAGCTGTTTTTT
TRBJ1-1 | . | . | TRBV12-5 | CASGLGKNTEAFF | TGTGCTAGTGGTTTGGGTAAGAACACTGAAGCTTTCTTT
TRBJ1-5 | . | . | TRBV29-1 | CSVDITGTGNQPQHF | TGCAGCGTAGACATCACAGGGACGGGGAATCAGCCCCAGCATTTT
TRBJ1-2 | . | . | TRBV28 | CASSLENYGYTF | TGTGCCAGCAGTTTGGAAAACTATGGCTACACCTTC
TRBJ2-3 | . | TRBD2 | TRBV7-9 | CASSPVSGKTDTQYF | TGTGCCAGCAGCCCTGTGAGCGGGAAGACAGATACGCAGTATTTT
TRBJ1-2 | . | . | TRBV9 | CASSLDGKNGGYTF | TGTGCCAGCAGCCTAGATGGTAAGAATGGCGGCTACACCTTC
TRBJ1-2 | . | TRBD1 | TRBV7-9 | CASSPGQGYDYGYTF | TGTGCCAGCAGCCCGGGACAGGGGTACGACTATGGCTACACCTTC
TRBJ1-1 | . | . | TRBV5-4 | CASSWGSTNTEAFF | TGTGCCAGCAGCTGGGGGTCGACGAACACTGAAGCTTTCTTT
TRBJ2-6 | . | . | TRBV1 | CTSTQSRANVLTF | TGCACCAGCACACAAAGTCGGGCCAACGTCCTGACTTTC
TRBJ2-5 | . | . | TRBV6-5 | CASRSRGGTETQYF | TGTGCCAGCAGATCTAGGGGGGGGACCGAGACCCAGTACTTC
TRBJ1-2 | . | . | TRBV27 | CASSSVPGLLSNYGYTF | TGTGCCAGCAGTTCAGTCCCGGGACTGTTATCTAACTATGGCTACACCTTC
TRBJ2-1 | . | . | TRBV7-8 | CASSLGLWGPSNEQFF | TGTGCCAGCAGCTTAGGCTTGTGGGGGCCTTCAAATGAGCAGTTCTTC
TRBJ1-3 | . | . | TRBV9 | CASSARQPGNTIYF | TGTGCCAGCAGCGCCCGACAGCCTGGAAACACCATATATTTT
TRBJ1-1 | . | . | TRBV6-5 | CASSFQVNTEAFF | TGTGCCAGCAGCTTTCAGGTGAACACTGAAGCTTTCTTT
TRBJ2-5 | once | . | TRBV11-1 | CASSLEQRETQYF | TGTGCCAGCAGCTTAGAGCAAAGAGAGACCCAGTACTTC
TRBJ2-5 | . | . | TRBV4-3 | CASSQENRVQETQYF | TGCGCCAGCAGCCAAGAGAATCGGGTTCAAGAGACCCAGTACTTC
TRBJ2-3 | . | TRBD2 | TRBV5-1 | CASSSGLAGGTDTQYF | TGCGCCAGCAGCTCGGGACTAGCGGGAGGTACAGATACGCAGTATTTT
TRBJ2-2 | . | . | TRBV7-2 | CASSLVSEGELFF | TGTGCCAGCAGCTTAGTATCGGAGGGGGAGCTGTTTTTT
TRBJ2-7 | . | TRBD2 | TRBV7-8 | CASSSPTGGYEQYF | TGTGCCAGCAGTTCCCCTACGGGGGGTTACGAGCAGTACTTC
TRBJ2-1 | . | . | TRBV14 | CASSPPWGLAGYNEQFF | TGTGCCAGCAGCCCTCCTTGGGGGCTGGCTGGGTACAATGAGCAGTTCTTC
TRBJ2-1 | few | TRBD2 | TRBV5-6 | CASSFTGTTSMQFF | TGTGCCAGCAGTTTTACCGGGACTACTTCTATGCAGTTCTTC
TRBJ2-3 | . | . | TRBV18 | CASSPRIAASTDTQYF | TGTGCCAGCTCACCAAGAATAGCTGCCAGCACAGATACGCAGTATTTT
TRBJ1-3 | . | . | TRBV9 | CASSVGPGPSSGNTIYF | TGTGCCAGCAGCGTAGGTCCAGGCCCCAGCTCTGGAAACACCATATATTTT
TRBJ2-7 | once | TRBD2 | TRBV27 | CASRPNGGEQYF | TGTGCCAGCAGACCTAACGGGGGGGAGCAGTACTTC
TRBJ1-5 | . | . | TRBV7-2 | CASSLDGLRPQHF | TGTGCCAGCAGCTTAGACGGGTTAAGGCCCCAGCATTTT
TRBJ2-1 | . | TRBD2 | TRBV5-1 | CASSRTSGSVAQFF | TGCGCCAGCAGCCGTACTAGCGGGAGCGTGGCGCAGTTCTTC
TRBJ1-4 | . | . | TRBV7-2 | CASSLMGTPNEKLFF | TGTGCCAGCAGCTTAATGGGGACACCTAATGAAAAACTGTTTTTT
TRBJ1-3 | . | TRBD1 | TRBV28 | CASSTGQGRNSGNTIYF | TGTGCCAGCAGTACGGGACAGGGACGGAACTCTGGAAACACCATATATTTT
TRBJ2-7 | . | TRBD2 | TRBV6-4 | CASNGGSSYEQYF | TGTGCCAGCAATGGCGGGAGCTCCTACGAGCAGTACTTC
TRBJ2-3 | once | TRBD2 | TRBV7-3 | CASSSLAAPTDTQYF | TGTGCCAGCAGCTCACTAGCGGCTCCCACAGATACGCAGTATTTT
TRBJ2-1 | . | . | TRBV7-2 | CASSLGGMGGGEQFF | TGTGCCAGCAGCTTAGGCGGGATGGGGGGTGGCGAGCAGTTCTTC
TRBJ2-7 | . | . | TRBV5-1 | CASSLDNEQYF | TGCGCCAGCAGCTTGGACAACGAGCAGTACTTC
TRBJ1-1 | . | TRBD1 | TRBV7-9 | CASNTQGALNTEAFF | TGTGCCAGCAACACTCAGGGGGCTTTGAACACTGAAGCTTTCTTT
TRBJ2-1 | . | TRBD2 | TRBV5-1 | CASSLGSGISYNEQFF | TGCGCCAGCAGCTTGGGTAGCGGGATATCCTACAATGAGCAGTTCTTC
TRBJ2-1 | few | . | TRBV30 | CAWSVLGNSEQFF | TGTGCCTGGAGTGTACTGGGGAATAGTGAGCAGTTCTTC
TRBJ2-3 | once | . | TRBV4-1 | CASSLEAFFTDTQYF | TGCGCCAGCAGCCTAGAGGCCTTCTTCACAGATACGCAGTATTTT
TRBJ2-5 | . | . | TRBV18 | CASSSYQETQYF | TGTGCCAGCTCATCTTACCAAGAGACCCAGTACTTC
TRBJ2-1 | . | . | TRBV9 | CASSVDPTSNEQFF | TGTGCCAGCAGCGTAGATCCGACTTCGAATGAGCAGTTCTTC
TRBJ2-5 | . | . | TRBV7-8 | CASSHLETQYF | TGTGCCAGCAGCCACCTGGAGACCCAGTACTTC
TRBJ1-6 | . | . | TRBV27 | CASSWGGYNSPLHF | TGTGCCAGCAGCTGGGGGGGGTATAATTCACCCCTCCACTTT
TRBJ2-1 | . | . | TRBV4-1 | CASSPYRDPTTNEQFF | TGCGCCAGCAGCCCCTACCGGGACCCTACGACCAATGAGCAGTTCTTC
TRBJ1-2 | . | TRBD1 | TRBV6-5 | CASSWDRLFGGYTF | TGTGCCAGCAGTTGGGACAGGTTGTTCGGCGGCTACACCTTC
TRBJ1-3 | . | . | TRBV5-4 | CASSLMGISGNTIYF | TGTGCCAGCAGCTTGATGGGAATATCTGGAAACACCATATATTTT
TRBJ1-1 | . | . | TRBV6-4 | CASTFRGDTEAFF | TGTGCCAGCACGTTTAGGGGGGACACTGAAGCTTTCTTT
TRBJ2-1 | few | . | TRBV18 | CASSQGTNEQFF | TGTGCCAGCTCACAGGGAACCAATGAGCAGTTCTTC
TRBJ2-3 | . | . | TRBV5-1 | CASSSSMGTDTQYF | TGCGCCAGCAGCTCTAGCATGGGGACAGATACGCAGTATTTT
TRBJ1-1 | . | . | TRBV28 | CASSSGQPNTEAFF | TGTGCCAGCAGTTCAGGCCAACCAAACACTGAAGCTTTCTTT
TRBJ2-3 | . | TRBD2 | TRBV4-3 | CASSQDNWTSITARPDTDTQYF | TGCGCCAGCAGCCAAGATAATTGGACTAGCATAACAGCTAGACCGGACACAGATACGCAGTATTTT
TRBJ2-7 | once | TRBD1 | TRBV12-5 | CASGPGQADYEQYF | TGTGCTAGTGGCCCCGGACAGGCCGACTACGAGCAGTACTTC
TRBJ2-1 | . | . | TRBV7-2 | CASSLTGVIYNEQFF | TGTGCCAGCAGCTTGACGGGAGTGATATACAATGAGCAGTTCTTC
TRBJ1-2 | . | TRBD1 | TRBV7-9 | CASSLETGSGYTF | TGTGCCAGCAGCTTAGAGACAGGGTCCGGCTACACCTTC
TRBJ1-5 | . | . | TRBV10-3 | CAISGPKQPQHF | TGTGCCATCAGTGGTCCGAAGCAGCCCCAGCATTTT